A single sample is the source of the 3 T cell receptor beta chains below, sequenced in a study of OX40 agonist ivuxolimab in advanced cancers. TCRdb's table, derived via immunoSEQ multiplex PCR, lists solely in-frame clones and lacks some. The profile covers 30,000 to 45,000 clones, with approximately 80% appearing a single time and about 1.7% taken by the ten largest. Sequenced here: CD4+ or CD8+ T cells sorted from blood, sampled in a trial of the OX40 agonist ivuxolimab. Every receptor here comes from an adult with an advanced solid tumor such as melanoma, head and neck, liver or kidney cancer.

The V gene is TRBV18, the J gene TRBJ1-4; 10 bases align to TRBD1. The CDR3 is made up of 14 amino acids. CDR1 is KGHSH, CDR2 LQKENI, per germline. The trim removed 3 bases at V and 8 bases at J, leaving 3 bases unmatched. The CDR3 nucleotides are TGTGCCAGCTCACCGGGACAGGGGAACGAAAAACTGTTTTTT. Its translation: CASSPGQGNEKLFF.

This chain uses TRBV7-6 with TRBJ2-7, with D perhaps TRBD2 (6 bases). The CDR3 has 15 amino acids. V shed 3 bases and J shed 3 bases, with 15 bases lying between them. Germline V lookup: CDR1 SGHVS, CDR2 FNYEAQ. The CDR3, as DNA: TGTGCCAGCAGCTTGGCGGGGAGGTCCCACTACGAGCAGTACTTC. This codes for CASSLAGRSHYEQYF. Filled out from reference TRBV7-6 and TRBJ2-7, the complete variable domain reads GAGVSQSPRYKVTKRGQDVALRCDPISGHVSLYWYRQALGQGPEFLTYFNYEAQQDKSGLPNDRFSAERPEGSISTLTIQRTEQRDSAMYRCASSLAGRSHYEQYFGPGTRLTVT.

DNA of the CDR3: TGTGCCAGCAGCCTTACGACAGGGGCGTACAATGAGCAGTTCTTC. This codes for CASSLTTGAYNEQFF. The chain recombines TRBV7-2 with TRBJ2-1; 8 nucleotides line up with TRBD1. V lost 5 bases and J lost 4; bases outside the gene matches: 7. This CDR3 comprises 15 residues. Per germline, CDR1 SGHTA and CDR2 FQGNSA.